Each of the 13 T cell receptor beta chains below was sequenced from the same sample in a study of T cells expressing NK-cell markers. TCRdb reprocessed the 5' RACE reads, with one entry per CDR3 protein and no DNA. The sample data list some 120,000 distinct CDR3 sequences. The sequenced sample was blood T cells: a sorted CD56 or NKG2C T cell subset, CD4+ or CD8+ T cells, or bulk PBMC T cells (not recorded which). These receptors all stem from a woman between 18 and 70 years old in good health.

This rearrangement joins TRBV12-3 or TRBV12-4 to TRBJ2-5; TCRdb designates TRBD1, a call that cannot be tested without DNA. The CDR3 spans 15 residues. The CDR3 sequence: CASSRGQGGAETQYF.

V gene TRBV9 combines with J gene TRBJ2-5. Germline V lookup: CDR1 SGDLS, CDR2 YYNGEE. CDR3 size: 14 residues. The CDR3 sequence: CASSRGRLEETQYF. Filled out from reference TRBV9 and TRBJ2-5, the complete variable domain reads DSGVTQTPKHLITATGQRVTLRCSPRSGDLSVYWYQQSLDQGLQFLIQYYNGEERAKGNILERFSAQQFPDLHSELNLSSLELGDSALYFCASSRGRLEETQYFGPGTRLLVL.

CDR3 loop: CASSRHRDPANSGNTIYF. This chain joins TRBV9 and TRBJ1-3; the D gene TCRdb calls, TRBD1, cannot be checked with no DNA. Germline loops: CDR1 SGDLS, CDR2 YYNGEE. The CDR3 sequence is 18 residues long.

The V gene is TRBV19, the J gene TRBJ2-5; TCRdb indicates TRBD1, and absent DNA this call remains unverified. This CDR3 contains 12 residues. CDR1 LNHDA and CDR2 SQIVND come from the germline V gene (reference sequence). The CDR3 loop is CASSQGRETQYF. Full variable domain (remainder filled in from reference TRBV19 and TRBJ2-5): DGGITQSPKYLFRKEGQNVTLSCEQNLNHDAMYWYRQDPGQGLRLIYYSQIVNDFQKGDIAEGYSVSREKKESFPLTVTSAQKNPTAFYLCASSQGRETQYFGPGTRLLVL.

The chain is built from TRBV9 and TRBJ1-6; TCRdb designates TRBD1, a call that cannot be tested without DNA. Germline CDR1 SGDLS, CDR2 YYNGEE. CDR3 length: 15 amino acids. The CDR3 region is CASRAGAISDSPLHF.

The CDR3 loop reads CASSIAGGRLAGWNEQFF. The chain has TRBV19 and TRBJ2-1; TCRdb lists TRBD2, though no DNA is available to test this call. The CDR3 covers 18 residues. CDR1 and CDR2 from the germline V gene are LNHDA and SQIVND (reference sequence).

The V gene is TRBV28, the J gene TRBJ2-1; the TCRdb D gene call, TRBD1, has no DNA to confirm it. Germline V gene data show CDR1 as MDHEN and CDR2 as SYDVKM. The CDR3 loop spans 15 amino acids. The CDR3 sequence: CASSFRGPSYNEQFF.

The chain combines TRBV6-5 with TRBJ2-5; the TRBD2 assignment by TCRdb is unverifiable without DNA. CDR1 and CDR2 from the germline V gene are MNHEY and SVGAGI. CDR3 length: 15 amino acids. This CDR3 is CASSYSQGRQETQYF.

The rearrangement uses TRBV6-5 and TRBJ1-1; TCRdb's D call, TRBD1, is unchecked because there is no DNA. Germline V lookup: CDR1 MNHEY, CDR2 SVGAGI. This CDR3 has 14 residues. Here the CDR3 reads CASSYGQVNTEAFF.

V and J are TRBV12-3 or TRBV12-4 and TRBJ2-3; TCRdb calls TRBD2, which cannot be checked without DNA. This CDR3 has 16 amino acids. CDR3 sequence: CASSWTSSVSTDTQYF.

The CDR3 sequence is CASSLQLAETGELFF. The chain links TRBV28 to TRBJ2-2; checking the TCRdb D call of TRBD2 is not possible without DNA. This CDR3 has 15 residues. In germline, CDR1 is MDHEN, CDR2 SYDVKM.

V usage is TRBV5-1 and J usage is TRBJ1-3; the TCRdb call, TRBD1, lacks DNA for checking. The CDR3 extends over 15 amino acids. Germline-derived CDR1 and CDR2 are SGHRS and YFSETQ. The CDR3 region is CASSLTGISGNTIYF.

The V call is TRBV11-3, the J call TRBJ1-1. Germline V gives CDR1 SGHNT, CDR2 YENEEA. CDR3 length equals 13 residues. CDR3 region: CASSLGGEAEAFF. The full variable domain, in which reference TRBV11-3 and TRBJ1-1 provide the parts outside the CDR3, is EAGVVQSPRYKIIEKKQPVAFWCNPISGHNTLYWYLQNLGQGPELLIRYENEEAVDDSQLPKDRFSAERLKGVDSTLKIQPAELGDSAVYLCASSLGGEAEAFFGQGTRLTVV.